Listed here are 6 T cell receptor beta chains from one sample, sequenced in a study of blood T cell repertoires in COVID-19. Only in-frame clones appear in the TCRdb table, and some are missing; sequencing was by immunoSEQ multiplex PCR. The profile shows about 200,000 clones, roughly 90% of them singletons. Sequenced sample: PBMCs or T cells enriched from blood (not recorded which). Receptors were obtained from a woman aged 18-29 years who had recovered from COVID-19.

V gene TRBV7-6 combines with J gene TRBJ1-1, with D uncertain. There are 12 residues in the CDR3. V was pared by 11 bases and J by 7 bases, with 17 bases between. Germline V gives CDR1 SGHVS, CDR2 FNYEAQ. CDR3 sequence reads: CAAGDIQLEAFF. CDR3 nucleotide sequence: TGTGCCGCGGGCGATATACAGCTTGAAGCTTTCTTT.

Turning to this clone: One end of the junction varies from germline; a read error may be responsible. The chain employs TRBV4-2 and TRBJ2-1; 15 positions match TRBD2. CDR1 is LGHNA, CDR2 YNFKEQ, per germline. The CDR3 sequence is 15 residues long. Here the CDR3 reads CASSQDGGLAGGWIF. The CDR3 DNA reads as TGTGCCAGCAGCCAAGATGGGGGACTAGCGGGGGGTTGGATCTTC.

This clone was recorded once. The chain has TRBV7-9 and TRBJ1-6; TRBD1 matches 9 bases. Germline loops: CDR1 SEHNR, CDR2 FQNEAQ (reference sequence). The CDR3 spans 15 residues. V was clipped by 5 bases and J by 6 bases; unmatched bases: 5. The CDR3 DNA reads as TGTGCCAGCAGCAGGGACAGGGAAGTTAATTCACCCCTCCACTTT. The encoded protein is CASSRDREVNSPLHF.

The chain is built from TRBV6-5 and TRBJ2-1; 9 positions agree with TRBD1. The CDR3 extends over 14 amino acids. The germline gives CDR1 MNHEY, CDR2 SVGAGI. J lost 6 bases, V lost 6 bases, and 6 bases had no gene match. CDR3 bases: TGTGCCAGCAGCTACAGGGGGCCGGGCAATGAGCAGTTCTTC. Its translation is CASSYRGPGNEQFF.

The chain is built from TRBV13 and TRBJ2-7; TRBD2 agrees at 11 bases. The V segment lost 5 bases and the J segment 5 bases; nucleotides outside the gene matches: 11. CDR1 and CDR2 from the germline V gene are PRHDT and FYEKMQ (reference sequence). The CDR3 is made up of 16 amino acids. This CDR3 is CASSPRGLAGSHEQYF. CDR3 nucleotide sequence: TGTGCCAGCAGCCCCCGCGGACTAGCGGGTTCTCACGAGCAGTACTTC.

This sequence joins TRBV9 and TRBJ2-2, with TRBD2 matching 12 bases. V shed 0 bases and J 0 bases; nucleotides not matched to a gene: 9. CDR3 length equals 20 residues. Per germline, CDR1 SGDLS and CDR2 YYNGEE. The CDR3 reads CASSVAGLAGLMANTGELFF. CDR3 in DNA: TGTGCCAGCAGCGTAGCGGGACTAGCGGGCCTGATGGCGAACACCGGGGAGCTGTTTTTT.